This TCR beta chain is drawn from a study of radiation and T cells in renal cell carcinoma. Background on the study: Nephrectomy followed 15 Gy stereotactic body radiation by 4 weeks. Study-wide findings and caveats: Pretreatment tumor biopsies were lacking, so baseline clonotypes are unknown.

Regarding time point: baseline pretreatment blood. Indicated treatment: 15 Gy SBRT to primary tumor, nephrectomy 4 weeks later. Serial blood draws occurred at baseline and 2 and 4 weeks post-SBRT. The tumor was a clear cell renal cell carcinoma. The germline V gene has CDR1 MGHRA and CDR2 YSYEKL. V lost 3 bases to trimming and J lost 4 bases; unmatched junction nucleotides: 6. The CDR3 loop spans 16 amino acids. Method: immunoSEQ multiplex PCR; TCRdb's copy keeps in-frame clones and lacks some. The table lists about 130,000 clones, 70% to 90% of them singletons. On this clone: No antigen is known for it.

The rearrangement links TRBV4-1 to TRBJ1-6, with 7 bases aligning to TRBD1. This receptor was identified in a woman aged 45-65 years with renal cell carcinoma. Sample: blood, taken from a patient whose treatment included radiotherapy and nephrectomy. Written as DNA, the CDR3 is TGCGCCAGCAGCCAGCCAGGGGGGGTTTATAATTCACCCCTCCACTTT. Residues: CASSQPGGVYNSPLHF.